This TCR beta chain was recovered during a study of long-term antiretroviral therapy in people with HIV. A v3.0 immunoSEQ assay was performed at survey level. Data came from immunoSEQ multiplex PCR; TCRdb stores just in-frame clones and leaves some out. In the table there are some 21,000 clones, 81% of which are singletons. This CDR3 is 14 amino acids long. From germline, CDR1 is GTSNPN and CDR2 SVGIG (reference sequence). Trimming removed 3 bases from V and 6 bases from J; junction bases left unmatched: 7. V and J are TRBV30 and TRBJ1-5; the match to TRBD1 covers 8 bases. Specimen: unsorted PBMCs, collected 0.1 years before starting antiretroviral therapy. The sequence was collected from a man between 40 and 49 years old with HIV. The CDR3: CAWSSGQGRQPQHF. The CDR3, as DNA: TGTGCCTGGAGCTCCGGACAGGGTCGTCAGCCCCAGCATTTT.